This record looks at one T cell receptor beta chain sequence and its context. The antigen it binds to is not known. The record has no base qualities; no much larger clone is one base away. This entry comes from a study of blood T cell repertoires in COVID-19 (dated by TCRdb to the early 2020s). With respect to the entire study: Samples from collaborators originated in the United States, Italy and Spain and spanned both the acute and convalescent phases of COVID-19. Samples were obtained from the ongoing ImmuneRACE study (first 160 participants) and from over 1,000 subjects provided by 6 global collaborators. Sample metadata almost always included a de-identified subject ID, COVID-19 status, age in years and sex. The dataset comprised deeply sampled blood TCRbeta repertoires from subjects exposed to, actively infected with, or recovered from COVID-19. The prospective study material was composed of cDNA or gDNA derived from T cells, B-cell-depleted T cells, or PBMCs. Where available, HLA class I and class II types were obtained from metadata supplied by the sample provider rather than from assay-based typing. The repertoires were made available in a free public database intended to serve as a resource for research on the immune response to SARS-CoV-2.

Participants in the prospective study were enrolled through a virtual design, were aged roughly 18 to 100 years, and lived in roughly 24 United States geographic areas. Cohort assignment in the prospective study relied on participant-reported clinical history from a screening survey and a study questionnaire. ImmuneRACE Cohort 3 recovered participants were defined by two consecutive negative NP/OP PCR tests, healthcare professional clearance, or symptom resolution. In the prospective study, mobile phlebotomists collected whole blood, serum and a nasopharyngeal or oropharyngeal swab from each participant. Additional blood draws and questionnaires over an approximately two-month period could optionally be provided by prospective study participants. Blood samples from the prospective study were shipped frozen or at room temperature prior to DNA extraction. CDR1 and CDR2 are drawn from the germline V gene: MDHEN, SYDVKM. Relative to germline, V is 3 bases shorter and J is 4 bases shorter, with 10 bases between their ends. Inclusive of the bounding cysteine and phenylalanine, the CDR3 is 14 residues long. This entry keeps only the CDR3 DNA: 42 bases, framed from base 1.

The immunoSEQ Assay, a bias-controlled multiplex PCR, was used to amplify TCRbeta CDR3 regions from genomic DNA. Under the source paper's analysis protocol: Within the assay, amplification of reference gene primers was used to estimate how many nucleated cells each sample contained. To quantify the absolute abundance of each unique TCRbeta CDR3 rearrangement, sequence reads were collapsed and filtered. For each sample, productive Simpson clonality was calculated by taking the square root of Simpson's diversity index across productive rearrangements. Sourced from immuneACCESS, this table was stored by TCRdb with only in-frame sequences that have V and J called. A share of the clones is absent; for the studies checked, an unresolved V gene accounts for under half, and the remainder has no known explanation. The V and J calls and clone size are taken from that table; D and trimming were inferred from the DNA. The sample table shows about 350,000 clones, and approximately 84% are seen once. Of the sample, 2.5% to 3% falls within the top ten clones.

Beyond this particular receptor, the publication reports: The amount of clinical and demographic metadata varied by source and participant and was provided uncurated.

This clonotype originated in a woman between 25 and 40 years old who had recovered from COVID-19. The chain is encoded by TRBV28 joined to TRBJ1-5; the D gene lacks a confident call. The specimen sequenced was PBMCs or T cells enriched from blood (not recorded which). The sequenced DNA is TGTGCCAGCAGTTTTGCGGCGGATAATCAGCCCCAGCATTTT. It encodes CASSFAADNQPQHF.